One and the same sample provided the 25 T cell receptor beta chains below, sequenced in a study of T cell responses to AZD1222 COVID-19 vaccine. Data came from immunoSEQ multiplex PCR; TCRdb stores just in-frame clones and leaves some out. The table has fewer than 200,000 clones, around 92% seen once. The material was peripheral blood, obtained on day 0 of AZD1222 vaccination. These receptors all come from an adult in good health.

This CDR3 reads CASSEFTSEQYV. Here the CDR3 DNA reads TGTGCCAGCAGTGAATTCACAAGCGAGCAGTACGTC. The chain uses TRBV6-1 and TRBJ2-7; D is ambiguous. The CDR3 consists of 12 residues. In germline, CDR1 is MNHNS, CDR2 SASEGT. V was cut by 2 bases and J by 6 bases, with 8 bases left in between.

This rearrangement joins TRBV19 to TRBJ1-5; D is ambiguous. Trimming pared 5 bases from V and 0 bases from J, leaving 8 bases between. The germline gives CDR1 LNHDA, CDR2 SQIVND (reference sequence). This CDR3 has 14 amino acids. The CDR3 protein is CASSVRYSNQPQHF. CDR3 DNA: TGTGCCAGTAGTGTTCGGTATAGCAATCAGCCCCAGCATTTT.

The rearrangement links TRBV6-7 to TRBJ2-7; no reliable D call. TRBV6-7 is classed as an ORF, of uncertain function. Trimming shortened V by 3 bases and J by 2 bases, and 23 bases separated the two germline ends. The CDR3 length is 18 residues. CDR3 region: CASSYKPETSLRTYEQYF. In DNA, the CDR3 is TGTGCCAGCAGTTATAAGCCCGAAACTTCTTTAAGGACCTACGAGCAGTACTTC.

This chain joins TRBV28 and TRBJ2-3, with D perhaps TRBD1 (7 bases). CDR1 MDHEN and CDR2 SYDVKM come from the germline V gene. The ends were cut back, 1 base at V and 1 base at J, with 21 bases in the middle. This CDR3 spans 19 amino acids. DNA of the CDR3: TGTGCCAGCAGTTTATCGACAGGGACTTTCTACATGGGCACAGATACGCAGTATTTT. This translates into CASSLSTGTFYMGTDTQYF.

The rearrangement links TRBV6-5 to TRBJ1-5; no definite D call. Deletions cut 5 bases from V and 3 bases from J, with 11 bases between. The CDR3 sequence is 14 residues long. CDR1 and CDR2 (germline): MNHEY, SVGAGI. The CDR3 DNA is TGTGCCAGCAGTCCCCGGGCCTCCAATCAGCCCCAGCATTTT. Translating it yields CASSPRASNQPQHF.

This clone was detected once. This chain uses TRBV6-5 with TRBJ1-2; maybe TRBD1 (6 bases). CDR3 length equals 12 residues. V lost 7 bases to trimming and J lost 7 bases, with 13 bases between them. Germline CDR1 MNHEY, CDR2 SVGAGI. CDR3 amino acids: CASTGTSVGYTF. Here the CDR3 DNA reads TGTGCCAGCACCGGGACATCAGTTGGCTACACCTTC.

The chain has TRBV7-2 and TRBJ1-1, with D uncertain. Per germline, CDR1 SGHTA and CDR2 FQGNSA. The CDR3 runs 14 residues. V dropped 1 base and J dropped 3 bases, with 9 bases sitting between them. CDR3 residues: CASSLGGLYTEAFF. The CDR3, as DNA: TGTGCCAGCAGCTTAGGCGGGCTATACACTGAAGCTTTCTTT.

The chain couples TRBV3-1 (or the pseudogene TRBV3-2) to TRBJ1-1; 8 nucleotides line up with TRBD1. This CDR3 comprises 14 residues. Germline V gives CDR1 LGHDT, CDR2 YNNKEL (reference sequence). J lost 4 bases, V lost 1 base, and 2 bases had no gene match. The CDR3 nucleotides are TGTGCCAGCAGCCAAGGACAGGGGAGCACTGAAGCTTTCTTT. Protein product: CASSQGQGSTEAFF.

This clone was detected once. The rearrangement joins TRBV6-5 to TRBJ2-5; 8 positions match TRBD1. The CDR3 loop spans 15 amino acids. Germline CDR1 is MNHEY and CDR2 is SVGAGI. Losses at the gene ends were 6 bases for V and 5 bases for J; bases not matched to a gene: 11. The CDR3 nucleotides read TGTGCCAGCAGCCCGGACAGGGATATTTCGGAGACCCAGTACTTC. Translating it yields CASSPDRDISETQYF.

The CDR3 DNA sequence: TGTGCCAGCAGCCCCAGTTGGAGCAATCAGCCCCAGCATTTT. Translation gives CASSPSWSNQPQHF. The rearrangement links TRBV7-9 to TRBJ1-5; D unresolved. Trimming shortened V by 5 bases and J by 1 base, and 9 bases separated the two germline ends. The CDR3 length is 14 residues. Germline assignment: CDR1 SEHNR and CDR2 FQNEAQ (reference sequence). The full variable domain, completed using reference TRBV7-9 and TRBJ1-5, is DTGVSQNPRHKITKRGQNVTFRCDPISEHNRLYWYRQTLGQGPEFLTYFQNEAQLEKSRLLSDRFSAERPKGSFSTLEIQRTEQGDSAMYLCASSPSWSNQPQHFGDGTRLSIL.

The V call is TRBV6-5, the J call TRBJ1-4; D is undetermined. The CDR3 extends over 15 amino acids. Germline loops: CDR1 MNHEY, CDR2 SVGAGI. V lost 7 bases, J lost 0 bases, and 12 bases lay in between. CDR3 in amino acids: CASTSLGTTNEKLFF. The CDR3 DNA follows: TGTGCCAGCACCTCCCTAGGGACAACTAATGAAAAACTGTTTTTT.

This clone has just a few counts. CDR3 bases: TGTGCCAGCAGCTTGGGCAGGCCGAACACCGGGGAGCTGTTTTTT. Translated: CASSLGRPNTGELFF. This chain joins TRBV7-9 and TRBJ2-2; D not certain. Germline V gene sequence: CDR1 SEHNR, CDR2 FQNEAQ (reference sequence). CDR3 length equals 15 residues. V dropped 3 bases and J dropped 0 bases, with 8 bases sitting between them.

The chain has TRBV7-2 and TRBJ1-1; D perhaps matches TRBD1 (5 bases). Germline V gene sequence: CDR1 SGHTA, CDR2 FQGNSA. V gave up 1 base and J gave up 0 bases, with 15 bases separating them. The CDR3 is 17 amino acids. CDR3 protein: CASSLGWGRGVNTEAFF. In nucleotides, the CDR3 is TGTGCCAGCAGCTTAGGGTGGGGTCGAGGGGTGAACACTGAAGCTTTCTTT.

The V call is TRBV3-1 (or the pseudogene TRBV3-2), the J call TRBJ2-1; no definite D call. Germline-derived CDR1 and CDR2 are LGHDT and YNNKEL (reference sequence). The CDR3 runs to 11 residues. Trimming cost V 4 bases and J 10 bases, with 8 bases left between them. The CDR3 DNA is TGTGCCAGCAGCCTTCGCGGAGAGCAGTTCTTC. Encoded protein: CASSLRGEQFF.

The CDR3 nucleotides read TGCGCCAGCAGCCAGGATTACGGACAAGCCTCTGGAAACACCATATATTTT. This codes for CASSQDYGQASGNTIYF. This chain links TRBV4-1 with TRBJ1-3; a weak D match, TRBD1 (5 bases). Trimming removed 3 bases at V and 0 bases at J, with 15 bases between. The CDR3 runs 17 residues. CDR1 is MGHRA, CDR2 YSYEKL, per germline.

V gene TRBV4-2 combines with J gene TRBJ1-1; D not resolved. Germline V gene lookup returns CDR1 LGHNA and CDR2 YNFKEQ. The CDR3 contains 17 residues. Trimming removed 0 bases from V and 2 bases from J, with 16 bases in between. CDR3 residues: CASSQEVWRLSNTEAFF. Here the CDR3 DNA reads TGTGCCAGCAGCCAAGAGGTTTGGCGGCTTTCCAACACTGAAGCTTTCTTT.

Only a few counts were recorded for this clone. The chain links TRBV5-1 to TRBJ1-6; D ambiguous. V was cut by 0 bases and J by 6 bases, with 10 bases left in between. Germline V gene data show CDR1 as SGHRS and CDR2 as YFSETQ. This CDR3 spans 15 amino acids. CDR3 loop: CASSLEVQSNSPLHF. The DNA of the CDR3 is TGCGCCAGCAGCTTGGAAGTACAGTCTAATTCACCCCTCCACTTT.

V and J are TRBV3-1 (or the pseudogene TRBV3-2) and TRBJ1-2, with TRBD1 matching over 9 bases. After removal of 4 bases from V and 6 bases from J, the junction contained 18 bases not matched to a gene. CDR3 size: 18 residues. Germline V gene data show CDR1 as LGHDT and CDR2 as YNNKEL (reference sequence). CDR3 DNA sequence: TGTGCCAGCAGCCCCTTAGGATCGGGACAGGGAGGGTATAATGGCTACACCTTC. This gives the protein CASSPLGSGQGGYNGYTF.

V and J are TRBV27 and TRBJ1-3; D perhaps matches TRBD1 (5 bases). The CDR3 has 16 residues. Trimming left V 3 bases short and J 0 bases short, with 12 bases between. Germline CDR1 is MNHEY and CDR2 is SMNVEV (reference sequence). CDR3 in amino acids: CASSLEGPYSGNTIYF. The CDR3 DNA follows: TGTGCCAGCAGTTTGGAGGGGCCCTACTCTGGAAACACCATATATTTT.

This clone was recorded a few times. CDR3 sequence: CASSSHTSNYGYTF. Written as DNA, the CDR3 is TGTGCCAGCAGTTCCCATACGTCTAACTATGGCTACACCTTC. The chain recombines TRBV6-5 with TRBJ1-2; no clear D gene. Germline V gene lookup returns CDR1 MNHEY and CDR2 SVGAGI. Trimming left V 4 bases short and J 0 bases short, with 9 bases between. This CDR3 spans 14 amino acids.

The chain is built from TRBV7-6 and TRBJ2-3; TRBD2 is a possible D gene (5 bases). Trimming took 5 bases from V and 8 from J, leaving 17 bases between them. CDR1 SGHVS and CDR2 FNYEAQ come from the germline V gene. This CDR3 is built from 14 residues. The CDR3, as DNA: TGTGCCAGCAGCCCTAGAGCCGACTACGGTACGCAGTATTTT. Amino acids: CASSPRADYGTQYF.

This clone was recorded once. The chain joins TRBV29-1 to TRBJ2-5, with a tentative D call TRBD1 (5 bases). The CDR3 sequence is 11 residues long. The ends were cut back, 8 bases at V and 5 bases at J, with 12 bases in the middle. Germline V gene data show CDR1 as SQVTM and CDR2 as ANQGSEA. The CDR3 is CSCAPGETQYF. DNA for the CDR3: TGCAGCTGCGCCCCAGGGGAGACCCAGTACTTC.

The CDR3 loop reads CSVEDPHGGYTF. The CDR3 coding sequence is TGCAGCGTTGAAGATCCACACGGTGGCTACACCTTC. This chain links TRBV29-1 with TRBJ1-2; D not resolved. Trimming cost V 0 bases and J 7 bases, with 9 bases left between them. Germline V CDR1 and CDR2: SQVTM, ANQGSEA. The CDR3 covers 12 residues.

The chain combines TRBV11-2 with TRBJ1-1; D call uncertain. The CDR3 runs 15 residues. The ends were cut back, 4 bases at V and 1 base at J, with 13 bases in the middle. Germline V gene data show CDR1 as SGHAT and CDR2 as FQNNGV. In DNA form, the CDR3 reads TGTGCCAGCAGCTCCCTGACGGGGAAGAACACTGAAGCTTTCTTT. This codes for CASSSLTGKNTEAFF.

The rearrangement uses TRBV4-1 and TRBJ2-7, with 8 positions matching TRBD2. Germline CDR1 reads MGHRA; CDR2 reads YSYEKL. The CDR3 spans 15 residues. The trim removed 0 bases at V and 2 bases at J, leaving 3 bases unmatched. The CDR3 loop is CASSQESGRPYEQYF. CDR3 in DNA: TGCGCCAGCAGCCAAGAAAGCGGGAGACCCTACGAGCAGTACTTC.